Listed below are T cell receptor beta chains from one sample, sequenced in a study of blood T cell repertoires in COVID-19. Produced via immunoSEQ multiplex PCR; TCRdb's table is partial and in-frame only. Here the sample spans about 350,000 clones, about 90% being singletons. Sequencing was carried out using peripheral blood. Source of these receptors: a woman between 50 and 59 years old with COVID-19, enrolled during active disease. Both conserved end residues are part of each CDR3. The order of the fields is V gene, D gene, clone size, J gene, CDR3 DNA, CDR3 protein. D genes are given only for firm matches. Rows give clone size only sometimes, using once, few, many, or a class for an expanded clone.

>TRBV28|TRBD2|-|TRBJ2-7
TGTGCCAGCAGTTTAGCGGGAGTGAACTCCTACGAGCAGTACTTC
CASSLAGVNSYEQYF
>TRBV7-9|-|-|TRBJ2-1
TGTGCCAGCAGCTTACCGACAGCAAACAATGAGCAGTTCTTC
CASSLPTANNEQFF
>TRBV7-2|TRBD1|-|TRBJ2-2
TGTGCCAGCAGCCGGGACAGGGTTGACGGGGAGCTGTTTTTT
CASSRDRVDGELFF
>TRBV11-2|TRBD2|-|TRBJ2-7
TGTGCCAGCAGGAAGGGCGGGGGGAACGAGCAGTACTTC
CASRKGGGNEQYF
>TRBV24-1|-|-|TRBJ1-2
TGTGCCACCAGTGATCCATGGGGGGGCGACGGCTCTAATGGCTACACCTTC
CATSDPWGGDGSNGYTF
>TRBV11-3|-|-|TRBJ2-3
TGTGCCAGCAGCTTACATAGCGAGAGAACAGATACGCAGTATTTT
CASSLHSERTDTQYF
>TRBV3-1/TRBV3-2|-|-|TRBJ1-2
TGTGCCAGCAGCCAACTTTACAGGGTACATGGCTACACCTTC
CASSQLYRVHGYTF
>TRBV3-1/TRBV3-2|TRBD2|-|TRBJ2-7
TGTGCCAGCAGCCACACTAGCGGGAGTTACGAGCAGTACTTC
CASSHTSGSYEQYF
>TRBV19|-|-|TRBJ1-4
TGTGCCAGTAGCCCCGCAGGGGCTAATGAAAAACTGTTTTTT
CASSPAGANEKLFF
>TRBV5-1|TRBD1|-|TRBJ2-7
TGCGCCAGCAGCTTGATTAGCGGACCGGGACAGGGTCACCGCGAGCAGTACTTC
CASSLISGPGQGHREQYF
>TRBV5-1|TRBD2|-|TRBJ2-7
TGCGCCAGCAGCTTGACTAGCGGGAGAATTGTATCCTACGAGCAGTACTTC
CASSLTSGRIVSYEQYF
>TRBV4-1|-|-|TRBJ1-6
TGCGCCAGCAGCCACCCGACAAATTCACCCCTCCACTTT
CASSHPTNSPLHF
>TRBV7-9|-|-|TRBJ2-3
TGTGCCAGCAGCTTAAGGACTACCCACACAGATACGCAGTATTTT
CASSLRTTHTDTQYF
>TRBV2|-|once|TRBJ2-7
TGTGCCAGCAGTAAACAGGTAATTTCCTACGAGCAGTACTTC
CASSKQVISYEQYF
>TRBV27|TRBD1|-|TRBJ2-7
TGTGCCAGCAGAGGACAGGGGGGCTACGAGCAGTACTTC
CASRGQGGYEQYF
>TRBV11-3|-|-|TRBJ2-3
TGTGCCAGCAGCTTAGATGGCGGGCAGAATACGCAGTATTTT
CASSLDGGQNTQYF
>TRBV9|-|few|TRBJ2-2
TGTGCCAGCAGCGTAGGGACAACCGGCACCGGGGAGCTGTTTTTT
CASSVGTTGTGELFF
>TRBV11-2|-|-|TRBJ1-2
TGTGCCAGCAGCTTAAGTACGGGTAACTATGGCTACACCTTC
CASSLSTGNYGYTF
>TRBV18|-|-|TRBJ1-1
TGTGCCAGCTCAAACACGGACACGAACACTGAAGCTTTCTTT
CASSNTDTNTEAFF
>TRBV19|TRBD1|-|TRBJ2-7
TGTGCCAGTAGTATACCCGGGACAGGGATCCACGAGCAGTACTTC
CASSIPGTGIHEQYF
>TRBV29-1|-|once|TRBJ2-3
TGCAGCGTTGACAAGGTGGCCGGGAGTTGGACGCAGTATTTT
CSVDKVAGSWTQYF
>TRBV6-1|-|-|TRBJ2-6
TGTGCCAGCAATGACAGATCTGGGGCCAACGTCCTGACTTTC
CASNDRSGANVLTF
>TRBV18|TRBD1|-|TRBJ1-1
TGTGCCAGCTCACCAGGGACAGGGGACACTGAAGCTTTCTTT
CASSPGTGDTEAFF
>TRBV27|-|-|TRBJ1-5
TGTGCCAGCAGAGACAATGTGGACAATCAGCCCCAGCATTTT
CASRDNVDNQPQHF
>TRBV6-6|TRBD2|once|TRBJ2-5
TGTGCCAGCAGTTACTCGAGAGGGAGGGAAGAGACCCAGTACTTC
CASSYSRGREETQYF
>TRBV9|-|-|TRBJ1-3
TGTGCCAGCAGCGTAGGTCGGACATCGACCTCTGGAAACACCATATATTTT
CASSVGRTSTSGNTIYF
>TRBV28|TRBD1|-|TRBJ2-7
TGTGCCAGCAGTTCCCCCGGGACAGGTCTATACGAGCAGTACTTC
CASSSPGTGLYEQYF
>TRBV12-3/TRBV12-4|-|-|TRBJ2-7
TGTGCCAGCAGTTCGTTCTACGAGCAGTACTTC
CASSSFYEQYF
>TRBV14|-|-|TRBJ2-7
TGTGCCAGCAGCCAATCTCCCGGGAGAGGAAACTACGAGCAGTACTTC
CASSQSPGRGNYEQYF
>TRBV3-1/TRBV3-2|TRBD2|once|TRBJ2-7
TGTGCCAGCAGCCAAGGGGGGGCGAGCGGGAGCTACGAGCAGTACTTC
CASSQGGASGSYEQYF
>TRBV19|-|once|TRBJ2-3
TGTGCCAGTAGTGGGCAGACAGATACGCAGTATTTT
CASSGQTDTQYF
>TRBV3-1/TRBV3-2|TRBD2|-|TRBJ2-2
TGTGCCAGCAGCCAAGAGGGCTTAGCGGGAGTTTTTATCGTTGGGGAGCTGTTTTTT
CASSQEGLAGVFIVGELFF
>TRBV27|-|-|TRBJ1-1
TGTGCCAGCAGTTTATCGGGGCGGCCTAAGGCTTTCTTT
CASSLSGRPKAFF
>TRBV3-1/TRBV3-2|TRBD2|-|TRBJ2-7
TGTGCCAGCAGCCATTGGACTAGCGGGAGGTTCCACGAGCAGTACTTC
CASSHWTSGRFHEQYF
>TRBV7-9|TRBD1|-|TRBJ1-4
TGTGCCAGCAGCTACACCTCCCGGACAGGGTGGTATGAAAAACTGTTTTTT
CASSYTSRTGWYEKLFF
>TRBV4-1|TRBD2|-|TRBJ2-1
TGCGCCAGCAGCCAATCTCCGCGGAGCGGGAGTGATTACAATGAGCAGTTCTTC
CASSQSPRSGSDYNEQFF
>TRBV7-2|TRBD1|-|TRBJ2-1
TGTGCCAGCAGGCAGGACAGGGGTTTTGTCAATGAGCAGTTCTTC
CASRQDRGFVNEQFF
>TRBV15|TRBD2|-|TRBJ2-2
TGTGCCACCAGCAGAGTACTAGCGGGGGGGACCGGGGAGCTGTTTTTT
CATSRVLAGGTGELFF
>TRBV24-1|TRBD2|-|TRBJ2-1
TGTGCCACCAGTTCATGGACGGGAGGGCCCGGAGACAATGAGCAGTTCTTC
CATSSWTGGPGDNEQFF
>TRBV4-3|-|once|TRBJ2-7
TGCGCCAGCAGCCAAGAAGAGACTAGCTACGAGCAGTACTTC
CASSQEETSYEQYF
>TRBV24-1|TRBD1|-|TRBJ2-7
TGTGCCACCAGTGACCCGAGGGACAGAACCTACGAGCAGTACTTC
CATSDPRDRTYEQYF
>TRBV2|-|-|TRBJ2-5
TGTGCCAGCAGTGTCCTGGAGACCCAGTACTTC
CASSVLETQYF
>TRBV19|-|-|TRBJ1-5
TGTGCCAGTAGTTTCCTCGGGGTAAGGGGCAATCAGCCCCAGCATTTT
CASSFLGVRGNQPQHF